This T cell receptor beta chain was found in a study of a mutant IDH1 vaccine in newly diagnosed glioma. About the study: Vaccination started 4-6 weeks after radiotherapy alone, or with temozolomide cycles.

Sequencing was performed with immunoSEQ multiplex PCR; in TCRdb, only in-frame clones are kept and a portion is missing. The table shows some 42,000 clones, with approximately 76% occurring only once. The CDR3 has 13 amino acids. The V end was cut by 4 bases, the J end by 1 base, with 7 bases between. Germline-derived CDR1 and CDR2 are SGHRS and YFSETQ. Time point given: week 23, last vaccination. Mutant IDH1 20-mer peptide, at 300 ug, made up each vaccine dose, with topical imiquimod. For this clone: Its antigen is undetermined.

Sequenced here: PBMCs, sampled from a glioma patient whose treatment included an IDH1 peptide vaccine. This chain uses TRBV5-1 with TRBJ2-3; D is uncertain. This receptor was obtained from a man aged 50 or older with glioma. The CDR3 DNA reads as TGCGCCAGCAGCCCCGGTGGCACAGATACGCAGTATTTT. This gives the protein CASSPGGTDTQYF. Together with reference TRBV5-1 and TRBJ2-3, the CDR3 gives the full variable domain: KAGVTQTPRYLIKTRGQQVTLSCSPISGHRSVSWYQQTPGQGLQFLFEYFSETQRNKGNFPGRFSGRQFSNSRSEMNVSTLELGDSALYLCASSPGGTDTQYFGPGTRLTVL.